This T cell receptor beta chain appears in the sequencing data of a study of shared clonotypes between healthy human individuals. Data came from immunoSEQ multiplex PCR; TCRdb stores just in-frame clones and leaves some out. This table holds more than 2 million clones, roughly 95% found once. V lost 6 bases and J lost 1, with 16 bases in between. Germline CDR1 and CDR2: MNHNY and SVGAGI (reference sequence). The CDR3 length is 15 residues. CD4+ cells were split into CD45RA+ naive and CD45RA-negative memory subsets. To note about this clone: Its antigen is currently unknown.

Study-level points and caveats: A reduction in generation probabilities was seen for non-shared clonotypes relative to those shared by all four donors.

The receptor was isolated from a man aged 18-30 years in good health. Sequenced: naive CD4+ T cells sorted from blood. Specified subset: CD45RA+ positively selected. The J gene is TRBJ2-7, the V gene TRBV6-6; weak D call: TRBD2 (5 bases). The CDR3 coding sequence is TGTGCCAGCAGACCCCACCGGACTGAATCCTACGAGCAGTACTTC. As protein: CASRPHRTESYEQYF.